This T cell receptor beta chain stems from a study of OX40 agonist ivuxolimab in advanced cancers. In this sample, this clone turned up once. Clones were sequenced by immunoSEQ multiplex PCR, and TCRdb holds only the in-frame ones, with some missing. The repertoire holds roughly 68,000 clones, more than 85% seen once, with 0.85% to 1.2% in the top ten. This CDR3 spans 15 amino acids. V dropped 8 bases and J dropped 2 bases, with 18 bases sitting between them. Germline V gene data show CDR1 as LNHDA and CDR2 as SQIVND (reference sequence). The material was CD4+ or CD8+ T cells sorted from blood, obtained in a trial of the OX40 agonist ivuxolimab. This clonotype was sampled from an adult with an advanced solid tumor such as melanoma, head and neck, liver or kidney cancer. The genes are TRBV19 and TRBJ1-1; no clear D gene. CDR3 loop: CASAPNRAQNTEAFF. CDR3 nucleotide sequence: TGTGCCAGTGCCCCAAACCGGGCCCAAAACACTGAAGCTTTCTTT.